Listed here are 2 T cell receptor beta chains from one sample, sequenced in a study of blood T cell repertoires in COVID-19 (dated by TCRdb to about 2020). Libraries were constructed by the immunoSEQ multiplex PCR assay. Imported from immuneACCESS, the table was reduced by TCRdb to in-frame sequences with V and J called. These copies leave out some clones; in studies compared against another copy, an unresolved V gene accounts for under half, and the cause of the remainder is not known. The sample profile shows roughly 200,000 clones; 70% to 90% of them were found once. About 18% of the sample comes from the top ten. Sample: peripheral blood. These receptors were collected from a man aged 50-60 years with COVID-19, enrolled during active disease.

This clone was detected many times. The CDR3 region has the DNA TGTGCCAGCAGCCTTCAGGGGGGTGGGGGCACAGATACGCAGTATTTT. Translation gives CASSLQGGGGTDTQYF. The chain couples TRBV27 to TRBJ2-3; tentative D call: TRBD1 (7 bases). CDR1 and CDR2 from the germline V gene are MNHEY and SMNVEV (reference sequence). The V and J ends lost 6 bases and 1 base respectively, with 17 bases between them. The CDR3 covers 16 residues.

The V call is TRBV19, the J call TRBJ2-1, with TRBD2 as a possible D gene (5 bases). This CDR3 is 15 amino acids long. V was trimmed by 4 bases and J by 0 bases, leaving 10 bases between them. Looked up from germline, CDR1 is LNHDA and CDR2 is SQIVND (reference sequence). The chain's CDR3 is CASSSAGTSYNEQFF. The DNA for the CDR3 is TGTGCCAGTAGTAGTGCGGGTACCTCCTACAATGAGCAGTTCTTC.